This TCR beta chain was identified in a study of Graves' ophthalmopathy and Graves' hyperthyroidism. The authors amplified TCR beta CDR3 regions from RNA transcripts. HTBI primers served in a first-round RT-PCR, which a second-round multiplex PCR followed. TCRdb analysed the multiplex PCR reads with MiXCR anew, one entry per CDR3 protein. The repertoire consists of over a million distinct CDR3 sequences, with around a third occurring once and the leading ten covering over 8.5%. V gave up 6 bases and J gave up 5 bases, with 16 bases separating them. This CDR3 is built from 14 residues. Concerning this clonotype itself: Its antigen remains unidentified.

Pregnancy or lactation, uncontrolled infections and other autoimmune diseases were grounds for excluding patients. Thyroid ultrasound, orbital computed tomography, TRAb, serum thyroxine and clinical symptoms formed the basis of diagnosis. Study observations and caveats: Appearing in blood as well were most expanded thyroid clonotypes above 0.001 frequency. Stable hyperthyroidism and ophthalmopathy were told apart by a 13-signature model, which achieved 85% to 90% sensitivity and 81.08% specificity.

Source material: peripheral blood or thyroid tissue (not recorded which). The source is an adult man with Graves' hyperthyroidism. This chain connects TRBV12-3 or TRBV12-4 to TRBJ2-5; TRBD1 is a possible D gene (6 bases). The CDR3 sequence: CASRRTVGGETQYF. CDR3 nucleotides: TGTGCCAGCAGGCGGACAGTTGGCGGGGAGACCCAGTACTTC.